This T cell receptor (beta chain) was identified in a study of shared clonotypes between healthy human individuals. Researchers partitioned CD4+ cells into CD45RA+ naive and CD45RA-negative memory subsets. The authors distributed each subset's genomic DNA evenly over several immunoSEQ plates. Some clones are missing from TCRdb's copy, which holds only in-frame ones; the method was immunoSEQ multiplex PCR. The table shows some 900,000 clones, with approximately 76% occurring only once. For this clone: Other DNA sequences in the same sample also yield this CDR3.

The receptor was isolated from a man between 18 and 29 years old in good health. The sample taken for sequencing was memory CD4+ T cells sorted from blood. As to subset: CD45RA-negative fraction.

The CDR3 sequence is CASSPSYGYTF. CDR3 DNA sequence: TGTGCCAGCAGCCCCTCCTATGGCTACACCTTC. This rearrangement joins TRBV7-2 to TRBJ1-2; no clear D. V dropped 5 bases and J dropped 4 bases, with 5 bases sitting between them. The CDR3 extends over 11 amino acids. Germline V gives CDR1 SGHTA, CDR2 FQGNSA.